This passage covers 9 T cell receptor beta chains from one sample sequenced in a study of T cells in pancreatic ductal adenocarcinoma. Libraries were prepared by immunoSEQ multiplex PCR; TCRdb keeps only in-frame clonotypes and omits some of them. This table holds over 90,000 clones, more than 90% found once. No neoadjuvant therapy was given to the selected pancreatic ductal adenocarcinoma patients before their surgery. The specimen was PBMCs. The receptors originated from a human donor with pancreatic ductal adenocarcinoma.

There are a few counts of this clone. This chain links TRBV5-1 with TRBJ2-2, with 10 bases fitting TRBD2. J lost 3 bases, V lost 0 bases, and 5 bases had no gene match. This CDR3 region has 17 residues. Germline values: CDR1 SGHRS, CDR2 YFSETQ. CDR3 amino acids: CASSLASGSIYTGELFF. CDR3 DNA sequence: TGCGCCAGCAGCTTGGCTAGCGGGAGTATTTACACCGGGGAGCTGTTTTTT. The variable domain in full, completed from reference TRBV5-1 and TRBJ2-2, reads KAGVTQTPRYLIKTRGQQVTLSCSPISGHRSVSWYQQTPGQGLQFLFEYFSETQRNKGNFPGRFSGRQFSNSRSEMNVSTLELGDSALYLCASSLASGSIYTGELFFGEGSRLTVL.

The chain has TRBV10-3 and TRBJ2-2, with TRBD2 matching over 7 bases. There are 14 residues in the CDR3. V gave up 9 bases and J gave up 0 bases; unmatched junction bases: 4. Germline CDR1 reads ENHRY; CDR2 reads SYGVKD. The CDR3 reads CAITSAPNTGELFF. CDR3 in DNA: TGTGCCATTACTAGCGCCCCGAACACCGGGGAGCTGTTTTTT.

The CDR3 region has the DNA TGCGCCAGCAGTGATGCAGGGGAGCACATTCAGTACTTC. It is translated as CASSDAGEHIQYF. The V and J genes are TRBV10-1 and TRBJ2-4; D might be TRBD1 (6 bases). V dropped 3 bases and J dropped 8 bases, with 11 bases sitting between them. The CDR3 contains 13 residues. The germline CDR1 and CDR2 sequences are WNHNN and SYGVQD (reference sequence).

The chain recombines TRBV6-1 with TRBJ1-2; no definite D call. Germline V gene sequence: CDR1 MNHNS, CDR2 SASEGT. Trimming took 9 bases from V and 7 from J, leaving 12 bases between them. The CDR3 loop spans 11 amino acids. This chain's CDR3 is CASLGGRGYTF. CDR3 nucleotide sequence: TGTGCCAGTCTAGGAGGGCGTGGCTACACCTTC.

The chain combines TRBV19 with TRBJ2-2; D uncertain. The germline V and J ends were trimmed by 3 bases and 3 bases, with 8 bases remaining between them. Germline CDR1 is LNHDA and CDR2 is SQIVND (reference sequence). The CDR3 covers 14 residues. CDR3 DNA sequence: TGTGCCAGTAGTATTTACTATCACACCGGGGAGCTGTTTTTT. It yields the protein CASSIYYHTGELFF.

CDR3 sequence (DNA): TGTGCCAGCAGCTCAGACTACTACGAGCAGTACTTC. It specifies CASSSDYYEQYF. The chain employs TRBV7-9 and TRBJ2-7, with a tentative D call TRBD2 (5 bases). Looked up from germline, CDR1 is SEHNR and CDR2 is FQNEAQ (reference sequence). The CDR3 consists of 12 residues. The V end was cut by 4 bases, the J end by 3 bases, with 7 bases between. The full variable domain, with the rest looked up from reference TRBV7-9 and TRBJ2-7, is DTGVSQNPRHKITKRGQNVTFRCDPISEHNRLYWYRQTLGQGPEFLTYFQNEAQLEKSRLLSDRFSAERPKGSFSTLEIQRTEQGDSAMYLCASSSDYYEQYFGPGTRLTVT.

The count of this clone is one. CDR3 loop: CASSFTGETQYF. The CDR3 region has the DNA TGTGCCAGCAGCTTTACGGGGGAGACCCAGTACTTC. V gene TRBV11-2 combines with J gene TRBJ2-5; tentative D call: TRBD2 (5 bases). Deletions cut 3 bases from V and 5 bases from J, with 7 bases between. CDR1 and CDR2 (germline): SGHAT, FQNNGV. The CDR3 consists of 12 residues.

Regarding this clone: One end of the junction does not line up with germline, which may come from a read error. The J gene is TRBJ1-4, the V gene TRBV15, with D maybe TRBD1 (5 bases). The CDR3 consists of 17 residues. CDR1 is LNHNV, CDR2 YYDKDF, per germline (reference sequence). The CDR3: CATSRRAGPGTKEKLFF. The CDR3 nucleotides read TGTGCCACCAGCAGGCGGGCGGGGCCCGGGACTAAGGAAAAACTGTTTTTT.

The chain links TRBV7-9 to TRBJ2-7; 10 bases fit TRBD1. The CDR3 runs to 14 residues. With 5 bases clipped from V and 4 bases from J, the junction kept 5 bases outside the gene matches. The V gene's germline CDR1 is SEHNR and CDR2 FQNEAQ (reference sequence). The CDR3 protein is CASSLAGQGYEQYF. The CDR3 nucleotides read TGTGCCAGCAGCCTTGCGGGACAGGGGTACGAGCAGTACTTC.